The sequence of this T cell receptor beta chain was determined in a study of cytomegalovirus exposure and HLA in healthy donors. About this clone itself: The antigen is unknown.

Overall study findings and caveats: Previously analyzed data showed that most TCR beta V segments were productive at a frequency of about 87% or about 30%.

The PCR made use of 60 Vbeta and 13 Jbeta primers. Clones were read by immunoSEQ multiplex PCR, and TCRdb kept only the in-frame ones, dropping some. Among 180,000 or so clones listed, over 75% were seen once. Input material: PBMCs. The receptor was isolated from a man aged 18 to 30 in good health and CMV-seropositive.

CDR3 in DNA: TGTGCCAGCAGTCCACAGATCGGGACAAACTATAATTCACCCCTCCACTTT. Translating it yields CASSPQIGTNYNSPLHF. The V and J genes are TRBV5-6 and TRBJ1-6; D might be TRBD1 (6 bases). CDR1 is SGHDT, CDR2 YYEEEE, per germline. This CDR3 comprises 17 residues. Trimming removed 5 bases from V and 3 bases from J, with 18 bases in between.